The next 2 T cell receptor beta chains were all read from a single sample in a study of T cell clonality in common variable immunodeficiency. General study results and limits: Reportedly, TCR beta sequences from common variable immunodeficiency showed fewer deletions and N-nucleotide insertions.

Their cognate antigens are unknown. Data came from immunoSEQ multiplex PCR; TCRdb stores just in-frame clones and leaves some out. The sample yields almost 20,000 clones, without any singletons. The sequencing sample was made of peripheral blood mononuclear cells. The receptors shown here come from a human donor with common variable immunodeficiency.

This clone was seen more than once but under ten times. Incomplete CDR3 DNA: TGCAGCGCCGGAGGGGCAGGGGGCTTCTATGGC. Residues: CSAGGAGGFYG. The entire CDR3 protein is CSAGGAGGFYGYTF. This chain links TRBV29-1 with TRBJ1-2, with 8 bases that match TRBD1. The CDR3 is cut off 3 residues early in the read; its end comes from the germline J gene. J was trimmed by 4 bases and V by 7 bases; bases with no gene match: 11. Germline V gene lookup returns CDR1 SQVTM and CDR2 ANQGSEA. This CDR3 has 14 amino acids.

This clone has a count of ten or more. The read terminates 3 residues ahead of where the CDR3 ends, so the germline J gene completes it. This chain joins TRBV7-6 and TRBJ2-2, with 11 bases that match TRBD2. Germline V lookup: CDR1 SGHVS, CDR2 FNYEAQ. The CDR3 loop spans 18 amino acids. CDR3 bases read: TGTGCCAGCAGCCTGTCCTTTAGCGGGGGGGCCACTCGGGTGGGG. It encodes CASSLSFSGGATRVG. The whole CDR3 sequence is CASSLSFSGGATRVGLFF.